The 24 T cell receptor beta chains below were found in one sample sequenced in a study of blood T cells in healthy people across ages. Through a sample-barcoded 5' primer and a J-beta primer mix, a second PCR was run for roughly 7 to 11 cycles. TCRdb ran MiXCR on the 5' RACE reads and lists one entry per CDR3 protein. The table records under 1,100,000 distinct CDR3 sequences, approximately 26% of them present only once. The same sample was also studied in work on T cells of mothers and their children.

Sequencing was performed on blood. All receptors come from a girl aged 2-10 years in good health.

The genes are TRBV7-8 and TRBJ1-5, with D perhaps TRBD1 (5 bases). CDR3 size: 13 residues. Germline V gene data show CDR1 as SGHVS and CDR2 as FQNEAQ. V was trimmed by 4 bases and J by 7 bases, leaving 11 bases between them. CDR3 coding DNA: TGTGCCAGCAGCTCCCAGGGTCGCCAGCCCCAGCATTTT. As protein: CASSSQGRQPQHF.

A few counts support this clonotype. The rearrangement uses TRBV3-1 and TRBJ2-5; no definite D call. Between the trimmed V and J ends, which lost 3 bases and 1 base, there was a span of 9 bases. This CDR3 contains 14 residues. Looked up from germline, CDR1 is LGHDT and CDR2 is YNNKEL (reference sequence). The CDR3: CASSHRIIQETQYF. The CDR3 DNA sequence: TGTGCCAGCAGCCATAGGATTATCCAAGAGACCCAGTACTTC.

Only a few counts were recorded for this clonotype. The chain joins TRBV29-1 to TRBJ1-1, with D perhaps TRBD1 (6 bases). Trimming removed 5 bases at V and 3 bases at J, with 13 bases between. The germline V gene has CDR1 SQVTM and CDR2 ANQGSEA. CDR3 length: 13 amino acids. CDR3 in DNA: TGCAGCGTTAGGGGGAGACTGCACACTGAAGCTTTCTTT. It codes for CSVRGRLHTEAFF.

The rearrangement links TRBV6-2 or TRBV6-3 to TRBJ2-5; D might be TRBD2 (5 bases). The CDR3 loop spans 14 amino acids. The germline CDR1 and CDR2 sequences are MNHEY and SVGEGT. Trimming left V 6 bases short and J 7 bases short, with 18 bases between. The DNA for the CDR3 is TGTGCCAGCAGACTAAAGGCGGAGGTCGGGACCCAGTACTTC. This gives the protein CASRLKAEVGTQYF.

The genes are TRBV4-1 and TRBJ2-5; 13 bases align to TRBD2. The tail of the sequence fits TRBJ2-1 better, so the J call may be wrong. The germline V gene encodes CDR1 MGHRA and CDR2 YSYEKL. CDR3 length: 17 residues. The CDR3 DNA follows: TGCGCCAGCAGCCCGCTCCGGACTAGCGGGAGAATCGGTGAGCAGTTCTTC. It is translated as CASSPLRTSGRIGEQFF.

This clonotype appeared a few times. The V call is TRBV12-3 or TRBV12-4, the J call TRBJ1-4; D remains ambiguous. V lost 6 bases and J 8 bases, leaving 19 bases between the germline ends. This CDR3 region has 15 residues. DNA for the CDR3: TGTGCCAGCAGAAAAGAGGCTCTGGGGAAGGAAAAACTGTTTTTT. Translated: CASRKEALGKEKLFF.

This clonotype was seen only a few times. This chain uses TRBV18 with TRBJ2-7; 9 bases match TRBD1. V was pared by 2 bases and J by 5 bases, with 10 bases of the junction left unmatched. Germline lookup yields CDR1 KGHSH and CDR2 LQKENI. CDR3 length: 16 amino acids. CDR3: CASSPNTGQGINEQYF. The CDR3 DNA reads TGTGCCAGCTCACCAAACACCGGACAGGGGATCAACGAGCAGTACTTC.

This clonotype came up a few times. This sequence joins TRBV6-5 and TRBJ2-1; D unresolved. The CDR3 sequence is 12 residues long. Per germline, CDR1 MNHEY and CDR2 SVGAGI. V was pared by 8 bases and J by 4 bases, with 9 bases between. The DNA of the CDR3 is TGTGCCAGCGGACGAGAATACAATGAGCAGTTCTTC. It encodes CASGREYNEQFF.

This clonotype has more than one count but fewer than ten. The genes are TRBV12-3 or TRBV12-4 and TRBJ2-7, with D possibly TRBD2 on 6 matching bases. V lost 3 bases to trimming and J lost 2 bases, with 11 bases between them. The CDR3 runs to 14 residues. The CDR3: CASSLGGPPYEQYF. Here the CDR3 DNA reads TGTGCCAGCAGTTTGGGAGGTCCCCCCTACGAGCAGTACTTC.

The chain employs TRBV7-2 and TRBJ1-1; D is ambiguous. CDR1 and CDR2 (germline): SGHTA, FQGNSA. CDR3 length: 14 amino acids. V was trimmed by 0 bases and J by 4 bases, leaving 9 bases between them. The CDR3 nucleotides read TGTGCCAGCAGCTTAGCTCTCCCCGGCACTGAAGCTTTCTTT. This encodes CASSLALPGTEAFF.

The CDR3 here is CASSDWVGTQFF. CDR3 DNA sequence: TGTGCCAGCAGTGATTGGGTAGGCACGCAGTTCTTC. The V and J genes are TRBV2 and TRBJ2-1; D remains unclear. The CDR3 loop spans 12 amino acids. V was pared by 3 bases and J by 12 bases, with 12 bases between. The germline CDR1 and CDR2 sequences are SNHLY and FYNNEI.

The rearrangement joins TRBV7-8 to TRBJ2-5, with TRBD1 matching 9 bases. The DNA end lines up better with TRBJ2-7; the J call may be wrong. Germline V gives CDR1 SGHVS, CDR2 FQNEAQ. This CDR3 is 14 amino acids long. CDR3 amino acids: CASSPPGQGHEQYF. The CDR3 nucleotides are TGTGCCAGCAGCCCACCGGGACAGGGCCACGAGCAGTACTTC.

The chain couples TRBV3-1 to TRBJ2-5; D is perhaps TRBD1 (6 bases). The CDR3 has 16 residues. CDR1 and CDR2 from the germline V gene are LGHDT and YNNKEL (reference sequence). V lost 4 bases, J lost 4 bases, and 19 bases lay in between. The CDR3 coding sequence is TGTGCCAGCAGCCCGACCCCCAGGGGTTCGGGAGAGACCCAGTACTTC. This codes for CASSPTPRGSGETQYF.

This rearrangement joins TRBV5-1 to TRBJ2-7; D is unclear. Germline values: CDR1 SGHRS, CDR2 YFSETQ. The CDR3 has 14 residues. Trimming shortened V by 0 bases and J by 0 bases, and 7 bases separated the two germline ends. CDR3 amino acids: CASSLVPTSYEQYF. CDR3 sequence (DNA): TGCGCCAGCAGCTTGGTACCGACCTCCTACGAGCAGTACTTC. The variable domain in full, completed from reference TRBV5-1 and TRBJ2-7, reads KAGVTQTPRYLIKTRGQQVTLSCSPISGHRSVSWYQQTPGQGLQFLFEYFSETQRNKGNFPGRFSGRQFSNSRSEMNVSTLELGDSALYLCASSLVPTSYEQYFGPGTRLTVT.

In its sample, this clonotype was seen a few times. V gene TRBV28 combines with J gene TRBJ2-7; 8 bases align to TRBD2. CDR1 MDHEN and CDR2 SYDVKM come from the germline V gene. V lost 7 bases to trimming and J lost 2 bases; unmatched junction nucleotides: 10. This CDR3 has 15 amino acids. The CDR3: CASTYRLAGTYEQYF. In DNA form, the CDR3 reads TGTGCCAGCACCTACCGTCTAGCGGGCACCTACGAGCAGTACTTC.

This clonotype was counted a few times. This rearrangement joins TRBV6-2 or TRBV6-3 to TRBJ2-5; the match to TRBD1 covers 7 bases. The germline CDR1 and CDR2 sequences are MNHEY and SVGEGT. The CDR3 loop spans 17 amino acids. Trimming at V came to 4 bases and at J to 4 bases, leaving 15 bases not matched to a gene. CDR3 nucleotide sequence: TGTGCCAGCAGTTCCCTACGATGGGGACAGAAGCCAGAGACCCAGTACTTC. This sequence encodes CASSSLRWGQKPETQYF.

This clonotype was picked up a small number of times. The chain joins TRBV5-5 to TRBJ1-4, with D perhaps TRBD1 (5 bases). V was cut by 5 bases and J by 13 bases, with 24 bases left in between. The CDR3 is 15 amino acids. Germline assignment: CDR1 SGHKS and CDR2 YYEKEE (reference sequence). The CDR3 nucleotides are TGTGCCAGCAGTTCTGACCCGTTTCTTCGAAGGGGACTGTTTTTT. The encoded protein is CASSSDPFLRRGLFF. The entire variable domain, with the rest obtained from reference TRBV5-5 and TRBJ1-4, is as follows: DAGVTQSPTHLIKTRGQQVTLRCSPISGHKSVSWYQQVLGQGPQFIFQYYEKEERGRGNFPDRFSARQFPNYSSELNVNALLLGDSALYLCASSSDPFLRRGLFFGSGTQLSVL.

The rearrangement uses TRBV5-6 and TRBJ2-6; D unclear. Deletions cut 3 bases from V and 0 bases from J, with 13 bases between. The CDR3 sequence is 17 residues long. Per the germline V gene, CDR1 is SGHDT and CDR2 is YYEEEE. CDR3 loop: CASSYTVLSSGANVLTF. The CDR3 nucleotides read TGTGCCAGCAGCTACACAGTCCTCAGCTCTGGGGCCAACGTCCTGACTTTC.

V is TRBV6-2 or TRBV6-3 and J is TRBJ1-5; D remains unclear. Germline V gene sequence: CDR1 MNHEY, CDR2 SVGEGT. The CDR3 is 16 residues long. Deletions cut 3 bases from V and 4 bases from J, with 16 bases between. The CDR3 loop reads CASSYMFSEGNQPQHF. The CDR3 DNA sequence: TGTGCCAGCAGTTATATGTTTTCGGAGGGTAATCAGCCCCAGCATTTT.

This sequence joins TRBV29-1 and TRBJ2-1; 11 bases are a match to TRBD2. Judging by the DNA end, TRBJ2-7 fits better; the J call may be wrong. This CDR3 has 13 amino acids. Germline V gene data show CDR1 as SQVTM and CDR2 as ANQGSEA. The chain's CDR3 is CSVTSGGVFEQYF. The CDR3 DNA sequence: TGCAGCGTTACTAGCGGGGGTGTATTCGAGCAGTACTTC.

This clonotype was observed a handful of times. The V call is TRBV7-9, the J call TRBJ2-3; 8 bases map to TRBD2. The CDR3 is 16 amino acids. Germline CDR1 SEHNR, CDR2 FQNEAQ (reference sequence). The V gene end was trimmed by 4 bases and the J gene end by 2 bases; junction bases not matched to a gene: 8. For the CDR3, the DNA is TGTGCCAGCAGCTCGAGAGCGGGGGAGGACACAGATACGCAGTATTTT. Protein: CASSSRAGEDTDTQYF. Looking up the rest from reference TRBV7-9 and TRBJ2-3 gives the full variable domain: DTGVSQNPRHKITKRGQNVTFRCDPISEHNRLYWYRQTLGQGPEFLTYFQNEAQLEKSRLLSDRFSAERPKGSFSTLEIQRTEQGDSAMYLCASSSRAGEDTDTQYFGPGTRLTVL.

The rearrangement uses TRBV21-1 and TRBJ2-5; the table's D call, TRBD2, was not checked against the DNA. TRBV21-1 represents a pseudogene. This CDR3 comprises 16 residues. In DNA form, the CDR3 reads TGTGCCAGCAGCCCTGAGCGGGAGGGGGACCGGGAGACCCAGTACTTC. Translated: CASSPEREGDRETQYF.

Notes on this clonotype: Compared with germline, one end of the junction differs, possibly owing to a read error. The chain joins TRBV11-2 to TRBJ2-4; D tentatively reads TRBD1 or TRBD2 (5 bases each). This CDR3 contains 13 residues. Germline V gene data show CDR1 as SGHAT and CDR2 as FQNNGV. The CDR3 coding sequence is TGTGTCAGCAGCCCGCCGGGGCGAAACATTCAGTACTTC. Residues: CVSSPPGRNIQYF.

The chain uses TRBV13 and TRBJ1-2; D remains ambiguous. Trimming removed 3 bases from V and 7 bases from J, with 12 bases in between. This CDR3 comprises 13 residues. CDR1 and CDR2 from the germline V gene are PRHDT and FYEKMQ (reference sequence). Here the CDR3 reads CASSLGSEPGYTF. CDR3 bases: TGTGCCAGCAGCTTGGGGTCGGAACCTGGCTACACCTTC.